The rows below give T cell receptor beta chains drawn from one sample of a study of regulatory T cells in long-lasting Graves disease. Using its own MiXCR run on the multiplex PCR reads, TCRdb lists one record per CDR3 protein. The sample includes about 660,000 distinct CDR3 sequences, 30% seen only once; the top ten take about two fifths. The source material was peripheral blood mononuclear cells (PBMCs), sampled when the disease was refractory, from a patient treated with antithyroid drugs. These receptor sequences come from a female donor with Graves disease. Each CDR3 is given with its conserved first and last residue. A D gene is named only where the DNA matches it firmly. The size field is filled for only some rows; it gives once, few, many or a size class.

size,J,V,D,length,CDR3,DNA
few,TRBJ1-1,TRBV7-9,-,15,CASSQGGIFGISAFF,TGTGCCAGCAGTCAAGGGGGAATCTTTGGGATTTCGGCTTTCTTT
-,TRBJ1-5,TRBV19,TRBD1,15,CASRHSGGGNQPQHF,TGTGCCAGTAGACACTCAGGGGGCGGCAATCAGCCCCAGCATTTT
-,TRBJ2-5,TRBV20-1,TRBD1,14,CSAYPGQGMETQYF,TGCAGTGCTTACCCGGGACAGGGGATGGAGACCCAGTACTTC
-,TRBJ1-2,TRBV5-1,TRBD1,15,CASSLGDRTNYGYTF,TGCGCCAGCAGCTTGGGGGACAGGACAAACTATGGCTACACCTTC
many,TRBJ1-6,TRBV12-3/TRBV12-4,-,13,CASGRGSDSPLHF,TGTGCCAGCGGGAGGGGGTCTGATTCACCCCTCCACTTT
many,TRBJ1-2,TRBV2,-,15,CASTRGLITNYGYTF,TGTGCCAGCACGAGAGGACTGATAACTAACTATGGCTACACCTTC
-,TRBJ2-2,TRBV5-1,-,16,CASSLRTSANTGELFF,TGCGCCAGCAGCCTCCGGACAAGCGCGAACACCGGGGAGCTGTTTTTT
few,TRBJ1-2,TRBV3-1,-,15,CASSQERGIGYGYTF,TGTGCCAGCAGCCAAGAGCGAGGGATTGGGTATGGCTACACCTTC
-,TRBJ2-7,TRBV20-1,TRBD2,14,CSASISGSFDEQYF,TGCAGTGCTAGTATTAGCGGGAGTTTCGACGAGCAGTACTTC
-,TRBJ2-3,TRBV28,-,16,CASSPPPQGESDTQYF,TGTGCCAGCAGTCCCCCCCCCCAGGGCGAATCGGATACGCAGTATTTT
-,TRBJ1-1,TRBV20-1,TRBD1,16,CSASGVGTAGVAEAFF,TGCAGTGCTAGTGGCGTCGGGACAGCAGGCGTGGCTGAAGCTTTCTTT
-,TRBJ2-7,TRBV6-5,TRBD2,15,CASSSSGSRSYEQYF,TGTGCCAGCAGTTCTAGCGGGAGCCGCTCCTACGAGCAGTACTTC
-,TRBJ1-5,TRBV29-1,-,15,CSVSDGTAGYQPQHF,TGCAGCGTTTCCGACGGGACGGCAGGATATCAGCCCCAGCATTTT
few,TRBJ1-1,TRBV6-1,-,15,CASILKPAGAGEAFF,TGTGCCAGCATCCTAAAACCGGCAGGGGCGGGTGAAGCTTTCTTT
few,TRBJ2-7,TRBV7-2,-,14,CASSLRTTYYEQYF,TGTGCCAGCAGCTTAAGAACAACCTACTACGAGCAGTACTTC
few,TRBJ1-3,TRBV20-1,-,15,CSAREDGYPGNTIYF,TGCAGTGCTAGAGAAGACGGCTATCCCGGAAACACCATATATTTT
few,TRBJ2-7,TRBV5-5,-,13,CASSEDKTYEQYF,TGTGCCAGCAGCGAGGACAAAACCTACGAGCAGTACTTC
-,TRBJ1-2,TRBV29-1,TRBD1,13,CSVEEKIQGARTF,TGCAGCGTTGAGGAAAAAATACAGGGGGCTAGGACCTTC
-,TRBJ1-1,TRBV5-1,-,15,CASSLYGSMNTEAFF,TGCGCCAGCAGCTTGTATGGCAGCATGAACACTGAAGCTTTCTTT
-,TRBJ2-1,TRBV5-1,TRBD2,16,CASSPGRGVGDGEQFF,TGCGCCAGCAGCCCGGGACGGGGGGTCGGGGATGGTGAGCAGTTCTTC
-,TRBJ1-5,TRBV19,TRBD1,17,CASTHRGQGASHQPQHF,TGTGCCAGTACCCATCGAGGACAGGGGGCCTCCCATCAGCCCCAGCATTTT
many,TRBJ2-7,TRBV20-1,-,11,CSARDLYEQYF,TGCAGTGCTAGAGATCTCTACGAGCAGTACTTC
-,TRBJ2-7,TRBV20-1,TRBD2,15,CSASPGTSGRYEQYF,TGCAGTGCGAGCCCCGGGACTAGCGGGAGGTACGAGCAGTACTTC
-,TRBJ2-7,TRBV7-9,TRBD2,15,CASSRSSGAVYEQYF,TGTGCCAGCAGCAGATCTAGCGGGGCCGTCTACGAGCAGTACTTC
-,TRBJ1-1,TRBV11-3,-,13,CASSPTSYTEAFF,TGTGCCAGCAGCCCCACCTCGTACACTGAAGCTTTCTTT
-,TRBJ2-7,TRBV6-1,TRBD1,13,CATYGTDSYEQYF,TGTGCCACCTACGGGACAGACTCCTACGAGCAGTACTTC
-,TRBJ2-1,TRBV7-3,TRBD2,18,CASSSGFTSGGIRNEQFF,TGTGCCAGCAGCTCCGGCTTCACTAGCGGGGGTATTAGGAATGAGCAGTTCTTC
-,TRBJ1-6,TRBV27,-,14,CASNTGMGNSPLHF,TGTGCCAGCAATACAGGGATGGGAAATTCACCCCTCCACTTT
-,TRBJ1-5,TRBV5-6,TRBD1,15,CASSSWDRNSQPQHF,TGTGCCAGCAGCTCCTGGGACAGGAACAGTCAGCCCCAGCATTTT
-,TRBJ1-2,TRBV4-2,-,16,CASSQAGTQMNYGYTF,TGTGCCAGCAGCCAAGCTGGTACCCAGATGAACTATGGCTACACCTTC
few,TRBJ2-7,TRBV7-9,TRBD1,15,CASSQVQGEEYEQYF,TGTGCCAGCAGCCAGGTTCAGGGGGAAGAATACGAGCAGTACTTC
few,TRBJ1-1,TRBV7-3,-,13,CASREDMNTEAFF,TGTGCCAGCAGGGAGGACATGAACACTGAAGCTTTCTTT
-,TRBJ2-3,TRBV5-4,TRBD2,13,CASRSQLARGEYF,TGTGCCAGCAGGAGTCAACTAGCCCGGGGGGAGTATTTT
-,TRBJ2-7,TRBV30,-,13,CAWGVRAPYEQYF,TGTGCCTGGGGGGTCAGGGCCCCCTACGAGCAGTACTTC
few,TRBJ2-7,TRBV30,-,16,CAWSGGIPGGSYEQYF,TGTGCCTGGAGTGGGGGGATCCCGGGCGGCTCCTACGAGCAGTACTTC
-,TRBJ2-3,TRBV12-3/TRBV12-4,-,15,CASRSGTPSTDTQYF,TGTGCCAGCAGGTCCGGGACGCCGAGCACAGATACGCAGTATTTT
-,TRBJ2-5,TRBV7-9,-,14,CASSLLAYQETQYF,TGTGCCAGCAGCTTACTCGCTTACCAAGAGACCCAGTACTTC
-,TRBJ1-1,TRBV20-1,TRBD1,14,CSARKEGAATEAFF,TGCAGTGCTAGAAAGGAGGGGGCTGCCACTGAAGCTTTCTTT
-,TRBJ2-7,TRBV20-1,-,10,CSASYHEQYF,TGCAGTGCTAGTTATCACGAGCAGTACTTC
-,TRBJ1-1,TRBV5-1,-,16,CASSVSGTRDNTEAFF,TGCGCCAGCAGCGTCTCCGGGACAAGGGACAACACTGAAGCTTTCTTT
-,TRBJ1-2,TRBV20-1,-,13,CSARDSELYGYTF,TGCAGTGCTAGAGATTCGGAACTCTATGGCTACACCTTC
few,TRBJ1-1,TRBV20-1,-,11,CSATGITEAFF,TGCAGTGCTACCGGGATCACTGAAGCTTTCTTT
many,TRBJ2-7,TRBV12-3/TRBV12-4,-,14,CASSSGTTTYEQYF,TGTGCCAGCAGCTCCGGGACAACGACCTACGAGCAGTACTTC
few,TRBJ1-1,TRBV10-3,TRBD1,15,CAISDPGGVDTEAFF,TGTGCCATCAGTGACCCAGGGGGTGTTGACACTGAAGCTTTCTTT
-,TRBJ2-7,TRBV6-1,TRBD2,14,CASNVAGGHHEQYF,TGTGCCAGCAATGTAGCGGGAGGGCACCACGAGCAGTACTTC
-,TRBJ2-7,TRBV5-1,-,14,CASSSDVGSYEQYF,TGCGCCAGCAGCTCGGACGTGGGCTCCTACGAGCAGTACTTC
-,TRBJ1-1,TRBV9,-,14,CASSPGEPNTEAFF,TGTGCCAGCAGCCCGGGGGAACCAAACACTGAAGCTTTCTTT
few,TRBJ1-5,TRBV20-1,-,15,CSASTGTMGNQPQHF,TGCAGTGCGAGCACCGGGACTATGGGCAATCAGCCCCAGCATTTT
-,TRBJ2-7,TRBV11-3,TRBD2,15,CASSPGVAGDYEQYF,TGTGCCAGCAGCCCCGGGGTAGCGGGAGACTACGAGCAGTACTTC
-,TRBJ1-5,TRBV6-1,-,14,CASRPSYSGQPQHF,TGTGCCAGCAGACCCAGCTATTCGGGGCAGCCCCAGCATTTT
-,TRBJ1-6,TRBV19,TRBD1,13,CASRGPDNSPLHF,TGTGCCAGCAGGGGGCCGGACAATTCACCCCTCCACTTT